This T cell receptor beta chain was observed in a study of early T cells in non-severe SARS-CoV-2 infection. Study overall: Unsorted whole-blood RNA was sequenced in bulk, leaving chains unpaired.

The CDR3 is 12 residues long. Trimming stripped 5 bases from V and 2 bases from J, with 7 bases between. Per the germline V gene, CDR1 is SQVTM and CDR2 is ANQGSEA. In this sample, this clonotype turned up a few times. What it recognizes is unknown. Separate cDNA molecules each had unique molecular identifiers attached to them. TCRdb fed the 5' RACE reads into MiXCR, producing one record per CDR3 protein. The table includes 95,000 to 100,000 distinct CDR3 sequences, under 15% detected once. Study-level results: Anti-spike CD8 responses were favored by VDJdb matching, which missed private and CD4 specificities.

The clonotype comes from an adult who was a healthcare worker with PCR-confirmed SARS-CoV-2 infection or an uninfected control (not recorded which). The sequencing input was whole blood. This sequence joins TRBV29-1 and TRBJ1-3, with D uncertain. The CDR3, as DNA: TGCAGCGTTTACGGGGCTGGAAACACCATATATTTT. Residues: CSVYGAGNTIYF.